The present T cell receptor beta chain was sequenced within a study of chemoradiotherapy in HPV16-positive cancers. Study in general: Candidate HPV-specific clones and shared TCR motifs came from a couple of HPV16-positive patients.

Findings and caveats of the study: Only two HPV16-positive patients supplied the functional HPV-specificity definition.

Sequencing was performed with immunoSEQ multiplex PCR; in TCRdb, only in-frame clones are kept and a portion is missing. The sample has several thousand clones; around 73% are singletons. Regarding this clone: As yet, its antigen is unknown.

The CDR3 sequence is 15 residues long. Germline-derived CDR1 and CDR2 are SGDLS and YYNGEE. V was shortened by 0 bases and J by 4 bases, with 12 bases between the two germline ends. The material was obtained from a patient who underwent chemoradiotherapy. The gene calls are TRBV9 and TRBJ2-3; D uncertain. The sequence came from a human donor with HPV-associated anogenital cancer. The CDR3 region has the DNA TGTGCCAGCAGCGTAGCCCTGGGGTCCCCAGATACGCAGTATTTT. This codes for CASSVALGSPDTQYF.